This is a list of T cell receptor beta chains from one sample in a study of cytomegalovirus exposure and HLA in healthy donors. Measured with immunoSEQ multiplex PCR; TCRdb has only the in-frame clones, and not every one. The data show 110,000 to 150,000 clones, roughly 92% seen once. Sequenced material: PBMCs. These receptors originate from a man aged 18 to 29 in good health and CMV-seronegative. Both conserved end residues are part of each CDR3. The order of the fields is V gene, J gene, D gene, clone size, CDR3 protein, CDR3 DNA. D genes are given only for firm matches. Some rows have no size entry. The others give once, few or many, or a class for an expanded clone.

v_call: TRBV18; j_call: TRBJ1-4; d_call: TRBD1; clone_size: once; cdr3_aa: CASSPSQGAEKLFF; cdr3_nt: TGTGCCAGCTCACCTTCACAGGGGGCCGAAAAACTGTTTTTT
v_call: TRBV2; j_call: TRBJ1-2; d_call: TRBD1; clone_size: -; cdr3_aa: CASSLGQGVLYGYTF; cdr3_nt: TGTGCCAGCAGTCTAGGACAGGGGGTATTGTATGGCTACACCTTC
v_call: TRBV21-1; j_call: TRBJ1-2; d_call: -; clone_size: -; cdr3_aa: CASSKLTGPNYGYTF; cdr3_nt: TGTGCCAGCAGCAAACTCACAGGGCCGAACTATGGCTACACCTTC
v_call: TRBV13; j_call: TRBJ1-6; d_call: TRBD1; clone_size: -; cdr3_aa: CASSSPRGDSPLHF; cdr3_nt: TGTGCCAGCAGCTCCCCCAGGGGGGATTCACCCCTCCACTTT
v_call: TRBV30; j_call: TRBJ1-2; d_call: TRBD1; clone_size: once; cdr3_aa: CAWSVKAGTGLPNYGYTF; cdr3_nt: TGTGCCTGGAGTGTAAAAGCTGGGACAGGTTTACCTAACTATGGCTACACCTTC
v_call: TRBV9; j_call: TRBJ1-3; d_call: TRBD1; clone_size: -; cdr3_aa: CASSVADRLNSGGNTIYF; cdr3_nt: TGTGCCAGCAGCGTAGCGGACAGGCTAAACTCTGGGGGAAACACCATATATTTT
v_call: TRBV19; j_call: TRBJ2-2; d_call: TRBD1; clone_size: once; cdr3_aa: CASSSGTGVRESTGELFF; cdr3_nt: TGTGCCAGTAGTTCCGGGACAGGGGTACGGGAGTCCACCGGGGAGCTGTTTTTT
v_call: TRBV19; j_call: TRBJ1-2; d_call: -; clone_size: -; cdr3_aa: CASSSRGGSGYTF; cdr3_nt: TGTGCCAGTAGTTCTCGTGGAGGAAGCGGCTACACCTTC
v_call: TRBV19; j_call: TRBJ2-1; d_call: TRBD1; clone_size: few; cdr3_aa: CASSIGTGVDEQFF; cdr3_nt: TGTGCCAGTAGTATAGGGACAGGGGTAGATGAGCAGTTCTTC
v_call: TRBV5-4; j_call: TRBJ2-5; d_call: -; clone_size: -; cdr3_aa: CASSSDRQETQYF; cdr3_nt: TGTGCCAGCAGCTCGGACAGACAAGAGACCCAGTACTTC
v_call: TRBV9; j_call: TRBJ2-1; d_call: TRBD2; clone_size: -; cdr3_aa: CASSLRLAGGYNEQFF; cdr3_nt: TGTGCCAGCAGCTTGCGACTAGCGGGAGGATACAATGAGCAGTTCTTC
v_call: TRBV7-9; j_call: TRBJ2-5; d_call: -; clone_size: -; cdr3_aa: CASSLAAYQETQYF; cdr3_nt: TGTGCCAGCAGCTTAGCGGCATACCAAGAGACCCAGTACTTC
v_call: TRBV2; j_call: TRBJ2-3; d_call: TRBD2; clone_size: -; cdr3_aa: CASSDGPGGTSPDTQYF; cdr3_nt: TGTGCCAGCAGTGACGGGCCGGGGGGGACTAGCCCAGATACGCAGTATTTT
v_call: TRBV6-1; j_call: TRBJ1-2; d_call: TRBD1; clone_size: -; cdr3_aa: CASSDSGQGTYGYTF; cdr3_nt: TGTGCCAGCAGTGACTCAGGACAGGGGACCTATGGCTACACCTTC
v_call: TRBV7-9; j_call: TRBJ1-1; d_call: TRBD1; clone_size: few; cdr3_aa: CASANRGMNTEAFF; cdr3_nt: TGTGCCAGCGCTAACAGGGGTATGAACACTGAAGCTTTCTTT
v_call: TRBV7-6; j_call: TRBJ2-1; d_call: -; clone_size: -; cdr3_aa: CASSLRRGNEQFF; cdr3_nt: TGTGCCAGCAGCTTGAGACGGGGCAATGAGCAGTTCTTC
v_call: TRBV2; j_call: TRBJ1-2; d_call: TRBD1; clone_size: -; cdr3_aa: CASSEGRGQGYGYTF; cdr3_nt: TGTGCCAGCAGTGAAGGCAGGGGGCAAGGCTATGGCTACACCTTC
v_call: TRBV7-9; j_call: TRBJ1-1; d_call: -; clone_size: -; cdr3_aa: CASSPRDSHTEAFF; cdr3_nt: TGTGCCAGCAGCCCGCGGGATTCTCACACTGAAGCTTTCTTT
v_call: TRBV5-1; j_call: TRBJ2-1; d_call: TRBD2; clone_size: -; cdr3_aa: CASSTGLVQTYNEQFF; cdr3_nt: TGCGCCAGCAGCACCGGACTAGTCCAAACCTACAATGAGCAGTTCTTC
v_call: TRBV9; j_call: TRBJ1-4; d_call: TRBD1; clone_size: -; cdr3_aa: CASSTQGGSRDEKLFF; cdr3_nt: TGTGCCAGCAGCACACAGGGGGGGTCGCGGGATGAAAAACTGTTTTTT
v_call: TRBV19; j_call: TRBJ2-3; d_call: TRBD1; clone_size: -; cdr3_aa: CASSIAFGTGARTDTQYF; cdr3_nt: TGTGCCAGTAGTATAGCTTTCGGGACAGGGGCTCGGACAGATACGCAGTATTTT
v_call: TRBV29-1; j_call: TRBJ1-1; d_call: -; clone_size: -; cdr3_aa: CSVEPHGGRTEAFF; cdr3_nt: TGCAGCGTTGAGCCCCACGGGGGTCGTACTGAAGCTTTCTTT
v_call: TRBV11-2; j_call: TRBJ2-3; d_call: TRBD2; clone_size: -; cdr3_aa: CASSSGLAGVTDTQYF; cdr3_nt: TGTGCCAGCAGCTCCGGACTAGCGGGGGTCACAGATACGCAGTATTTT
v_call: TRBV28; j_call: TRBJ1-1; d_call: -; clone_size: -; cdr3_aa: CASSSPSFSGGAFF; cdr3_nt: TGTGCCAGCAGTTCCCCGTCTTTTTCTGGCGGAGCTTTCTTT
v_call: TRBV5-1; j_call: TRBJ2-3; d_call: TRBD1; clone_size: -; cdr3_aa: CASSWTGGEFTDTQYF; cdr3_nt: TGCGCCAGCAGCTGGACAGGGGGCGAGTTCACAGATACGCAGTATTTT
v_call: TRBV4-3; j_call: TRBJ1-2; d_call: TRBD1; clone_size: -; cdr3_aa: CASSHTTGDFYGYTF; cdr3_nt: TGCGCCAGCAGCCACACGACAGGGGATTTCTATGGCTACACCTTC
v_call: TRBV10-1; j_call: TRBJ1-3; d_call: -; clone_size: -; cdr3_aa: CASIWGRSSTPNSGNTIYF; cdr3_nt: TGCGCCAGCATTTGGGGGCGGAGCAGCACCCCAAACTCTGGAAACACCATATATTTT
v_call: TRBV19; j_call: TRBJ1-2; d_call: TRBD1; clone_size: -; cdr3_aa: CASSIPTGVFGYTF; cdr3_nt: TGTGCCAGTAGTATCCCGACAGGGGTTTTTGGCTACACCTTC
v_call: TRBV7-8; j_call: TRBJ2-3; d_call: TRBD2; clone_size: -; cdr3_aa: CASSLARLGGRSTDTQYF; cdr3_nt: TGTGCCAGCAGCTTAGCGAGATTGGGCGGGAGAAGCACAGATACGCAGTATTTT
v_call: TRBV14; j_call: TRBJ2-1; d_call: -; clone_size: -; cdr3_aa: CASSQAGALTYNEQFF; cdr3_nt: TGTGCCAGCAGCCAAGCAGGGGCCCTCACTTACAATGAGCAGTTCTTC
v_call: TRBV5-1; j_call: TRBJ1-1; d_call: -; clone_size: few; cdr3_aa: CASSSRRDTEAFF; cdr3_nt: TGCGCCAGCAGCTCCCGGAGGGACACTGAAGCTTTCTTT
v_call: TRBV2; j_call: TRBJ1-5; d_call: -; clone_size: -; cdr3_aa: CASGGGPINQPQHF; cdr3_nt: TGTGCCAGTGGCGGGGGGCCGATCAATCAGCCCCAGCATTTT
v_call: TRBV4-1; j_call: TRBJ2-1; d_call: -; clone_size: -; cdr3_aa: CASSQDAGVSSYNEQFF; cdr3_nt: TGCGCCAGCAGCCAAGATGCAGGGGTGAGCTCCTACAATGAGCAGTTCTTC
v_call: TRBV2; j_call: TRBJ2-1; d_call: -; clone_size: -; cdr3_aa: CASSEGRGRQGGQFF; cdr3_nt: TGTGCCAGCAGTGAGGGGCGGGGCAGGCAGGGAGGGCAGTTCTTC
v_call: TRBV11-3; j_call: TRBJ2-3; d_call: -; clone_size: -; cdr3_aa: CASSSRQGNTDTQYF; cdr3_nt: TGTGCCAGCAGCTCGAGGCAGGGAAACACAGATACGCAGTATTTT
v_call: TRBV5-1; j_call: TRBJ1-4; d_call: -; clone_size: -; cdr3_aa: CASSQSLGAGEKLFF; cdr3_nt: TGCGCCAGCAGCCAATCGCTAGGCGCGGGGGAAAAACTGTTTTTT
v_call: TRBV11-2; j_call: TRBJ2-7; d_call: -; clone_size: -; cdr3_aa: CASSLARGNPSSYEQYF; cdr3_nt: TGTGCCAGCAGCTTAGCTCGGGGGAACCCAAGCTCCTACGAGCAGTACTTC
v_call: TRBV11-3; j_call: TRBJ2-3; d_call: TRBD2; clone_size: -; cdr3_aa: CASRSPASGTSGSGADTQYF; cdr3_nt: TGTGCCAGCAGGTCCCCGGCGTCCGGGACTAGCGGGAGTGGGGCAGATACGCAGTATTTT
v_call: TRBV2; j_call: TRBJ1-5; d_call: -; clone_size: -; cdr3_aa: CASSVGVGAQPQHF; cdr3_nt: TGTGCCAGCAGTGTCGGGGTGGGGGCTCAGCCCCAGCATTTT
v_call: TRBV7-2; j_call: TRBJ2-1; d_call: TRBD1; clone_size: once; cdr3_aa: CASSSGTGTNEQFF; cdr3_nt: TGTGCCAGCAGCAGCGGGACAGGGACCAATGAGCAGTTCTTC
v_call: TRBV27; j_call: TRBJ1-1; d_call: TRBD1; clone_size: -; cdr3_aa: CASSETGWYEAFF; cdr3_nt: TGTGCCAGCAGCGAGACAGGGTGGTACGAAGCTTTCTTT
v_call: TRBV29-1; j_call: TRBJ1-4; d_call: TRBD1; clone_size: -; cdr3_aa: CSAASGQGGFLFF; cdr3_nt: TGCAGCGCCGCCTCGGGACAGGGGGGATTCCTGTTTTTT
v_call: TRBV9; j_call: TRBJ1-2; d_call: TRBD1; clone_size: -; cdr3_aa: CASSVGAGGYGYTF; cdr3_nt: TGTGCCAGCAGCGTAGGGGCAGGGGGTTATGGCTACACCTTC
v_call: TRBV27; j_call: TRBJ1-1; d_call: TRBD1; clone_size: -; cdr3_aa: CASSPTGTGRRKAFF; cdr3_nt: TGTGCCAGCAGCCCTACCGGGACAGGTCGTCGGAAGGCTTTCTTT
v_call: TRBV30; j_call: TRBJ2-6; d_call: -; clone_size: -; cdr3_aa: CAWRGPGRAGANVLTF; cdr3_nt: TGTGCCTGGAGGGGCCCGGGCAGGGCTGGGGCCAACGTCCTGACTTTC
v_call: TRBV6-5; j_call: TRBJ2-5; d_call: TRBD2; clone_size: -; cdr3_aa: CASRPLAGLQETQYF; cdr3_nt: TGTGCCAGCAGACCCTTAGCGGGACTACAAGAGACCCAGTACTTC
v_call: TRBV5-4; j_call: TRBJ2-5; d_call: -; clone_size: -; cdr3_aa: CASSSTGGGARETQYF; cdr3_nt: TGTGCCAGCAGCTCCACGGGAGGGGGCGCACGGGAGACCCAGTACTTC
v_call: TRBV5-1; j_call: TRBJ2-5; d_call: -; clone_size: -; cdr3_aa: CASSLGLAAGETQYF; cdr3_nt: TGCGCCAGCAGCTTGGGTCTTGCGGCGGGAGAGACCCAGTACTTC
v_call: TRBV19; j_call: TRBJ1-2; d_call: -; clone_size: -; cdr3_aa: CASNRDGYTF; cdr3_nt: TGTGCCAGTAACAGGGATGGCTACACCTTC